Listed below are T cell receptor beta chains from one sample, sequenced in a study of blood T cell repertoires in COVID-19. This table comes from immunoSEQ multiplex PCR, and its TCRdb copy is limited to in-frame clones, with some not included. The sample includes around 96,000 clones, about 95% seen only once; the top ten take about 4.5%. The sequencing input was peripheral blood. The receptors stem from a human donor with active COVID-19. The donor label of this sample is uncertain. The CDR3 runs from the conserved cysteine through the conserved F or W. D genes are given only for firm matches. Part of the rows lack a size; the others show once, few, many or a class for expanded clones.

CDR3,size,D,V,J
CSVRQGEETQYF,once,TRBD1,TRBV29-1,TRBJ2-5
CASSQGTANYGYTF,.,.,TRBV3-1/TRBV3-2,TRBJ1-2
CASSPTGSFGNTIYF,once,TRBD1,TRBV19,TRBJ1-3
CASSLGSGKNIQYF,.,.,TRBV11-1,TRBJ2-4
CASSQPSSGVGSPLHF,.,.,TRBV4-1,TRBJ1-6
CASSPLLQETQYF,.,.,TRBV5-4,TRBJ2-5
CASSLQGTDTQYF,.,.,TRBV19,TRBJ2-3
CASSLARDTNEQYF,.,.,TRBV7-2,TRBJ2-7
CASSGTRAGDVIQYF,.,TRBD2,TRBV5-1,TRBJ2-4
CASSQDNPISYNEQFF,.,.,TRBV7-2,TRBJ2-1
CASVTIGIQYF,once,.,TRBV10-1,TRBJ2-4
CASSQVPVYNEQFF,.,.,TRBV14,TRBJ2-1
CASSPTTGFQPQHF,.,TRBD1,TRBV18,TRBJ1-5
CASSPGQGSFYGYTF,.,TRBD1,TRBV18,TRBJ1-2
CASSRLAGQETQYF,.,TRBD2,TRBV27,TRBJ2-5
CASSLQGITGELFF,.,.,TRBV7-2,TRBJ2-2